Listed below are T cell receptor beta chains from one sample, sequenced in a study of blood T cells in healthy people across ages. Each CDR3 protein gets one entry after TCRdb re-called the 5' RACE reads with MiXCR. The data hold about 640,000 distinct CDR3 sequences, with 58% observed a single time. The sequenced sample consisted of blood. Every receptor here comes from a man in his fifties or sixties in good health. The CDR3 runs from the conserved cysteine through the conserved F or W. A D gene is named only where the DNA matches it firmly. Rows give clone size only sometimes, using once, few, many, or a class for an expanded clone.

TRBJ2-2 | TRBD2 | TRBV9 | . | CASSVSSGGYTIGELFF | TGTGCCAGCAGCGTTTCTAGCGGGGGGTATACGATCGGGGAGCTGTTTTTT
TRBJ1-2 | . | TRBV2 | . | CASTTGGLGYGYTF | TGTGCCAGCACCACGGGGGGGCTTGGCTATGGCTACACCTTC
TRBJ2-1 | . | TRBV27 | few | CASSFQQGREQFF | TGTGCCAGCAGTTTTCAACAGGGAAGGGAGCAGTTCTTC
TRBJ2-5 | . | TRBV6-5 | . | CASSPSLALYQETQYF | TGTGCCAGCAGTCCCTCCCTAGCGCTGTACCAAGAGACCCAGTACTTC
TRBJ1-6 | . | TRBV28 | . | CASSSPGPGSPLHF | TGTGCCAGCAGTTCCCCCGGTCCTGGTTCACCCCTCCACTTT
TRBJ1-2 | . | TRBV5-1 | . | CASSSRRPGSDGYTF | TGCGCCAGCAGCTCACGCCGACCGGGGTCGGATGGCTACACCTTC
TRBJ1-6 | . | TRBV7-9 | . | CASRQERSPLHF | TGTGCCAGCAGACAAGAACGTTCACCCCTCCACTTT
TRBJ2-2 | TRBD1 | TRBV3-1 | . | CASSFPGQGTGELFF | TGTGCCAGCAGCTTCCCGGGACAGGGAACCGGGGAGCTGTTTTTT
TRBJ2-1 | . | TRBV20-1 | . | CSARSGGAGYNEQFF | TGCAGTGCTAGATCTGGGGGGGCTGGCTACAATGAGCAGTTCTTC
TRBJ1-1 | TRBD1 | TRBV20-1 | . | CSARDRDAFF | TGCAGTGCCAGGGACAGGGATGCTTTCTTT
TRBJ2-5 | TRBD2 | TRBV7-2 | . | CASSWGLAVYNEQYF | TGTGCCAGCAGCTGGGGACTAGCGGTCTACAATGAGCAGTACTTC
TRBJ1-2 | TRBD1 | TRBV6-1 | . | CASSETDRGDGYTF | TGTGCCAGCAGTGAAACGGACAGGGGGGATGGCTACACCTTC
TRBJ2-7 | . | TRBV6-2/TRBV6-3 | . | CASRTYYEQYF | TGTGCCAGTAGAACCTACTACGAGCAGTACTTC
TRBJ2-7 | . | TRBV25-1 | . | CASSESSDPIYEQYF | TGTGCCAGCAGTGAATCCTCTGACCCCATCTACGAGCAGTACTTC
TRBJ2-3 | . | TRBV5-1 | . | CASSSRVRGTDTQYF | TGCGCCAGCAGCTCGAGGGTCCGCGGCACAGATACGCAGTATTTT
TRBJ1-3 | . | TRBV25-1 | . | CASSGSGLNTIYF | TGTGCCAGCAGTGGCAGCGGCCTAAACACCATATATTTT
TRBJ2-5 | . | TRBV9 | . | CASSVWGGAVETQYF | TGTGCCAGCAGCGTCTGGGGGGGGGCCGTGGAGACCCAGTACTTC
TRBJ1-2 | . | TRBV2 | few | CASSEVGVNYGYTF | TGTGCCAGCAGTGAAGTGGGGGTCAACTATGGCTACACCTTC
TRBJ1-2 | . | TRBV28 | . | CAGRVGADYGYTF | TGTGCCGGCAGGGTAGGGGCGGACTATGGCTACACCTTC
TRBJ2-7 | TRBD2 | TRBV29-1 | many | CSATSGSTYEQYF | TGCAGCGCGACTAGCGGATCCACCTACGAGCAGTACTTC
TRBJ2-5 | . | TRBV3-1 | . | CASSQVQGSWETQYF | TGTGCCAGCAGCCAAGTACAGGGTTCGTGGGAGACCCAGTACTTC
TRBJ2-7 | . | TRBV4-2 | few | CASSQGLRVSGYEQYF | TGTGCCAGCAGCCAAGGATTAAGGGTTAGTGGCTACGAGCAGTACTTC
TRBJ1-6 | . | TRBV6-5 | . | CASSYYGMRGSNSPLHF | TGTGCCAGCAGTTACTATGGCATGCGAGGGAGTAATTCACCCCTCCACTTT
TRBJ1-1 | . | TRBV12-3/TRBV12-4 | . | CASSPSGVNTEAFF | TGTGCCAGCAGTCCGTCGGGGGTGAACACTGAAGCTTTCTTT
TRBJ2-5 | . | TRBV20-1 | few | CSAPGGGQLETQYF | TGCAGTGCTCCAGGGGGGGGTCAGTTAGAGACCCAGTACTTC
TRBJ2-1 | . | TRBV6-4 | . | CASSWGGSINEQFF | TGTGCCAGCAGTTGGGGGGGCAGTATAAATGAGCAGTTCTTC
TRBJ2-7 | . | TRBV6-5 | many | CASSLSGDSYEQYF | TGTGCCAGCAGTTTGTCAGGGGACTCCTACGAGCAGTACTTC
TRBJ1-1 | . | TRBV20-1 | . | CSARVGFTEAFF | TGCAGTGCTAGGGTGGGGTTCACTGAAGCTTTCTTT
TRBJ2-7 | . | TRBV7-9 | . | CASSLGGGRQAHYEQYF | TGTGCCAGCAGCTTGGGTGGGGGCAGACAGGCCCACTACGAGCAGTACTTC
TRBJ2-3 | . | TRBV18 | once | CASSPPSEDTQYF | TGTGCCAGCTCACCACCGAGTGAGGATACGCAGTATTTT
TRBJ2-5 | TRBD2 | TRBV20-1 | . | CSARGQRGGNEQYF | TGCAGTGCGAGAGGCCAGCGGGGGGGCAATGAGCAGTACTTC
TRBJ2-5 | . | TRBV12-5 | . | CASATWEIQETQYF | TGTGCTAGTGCCACGTGGGAGATCCAAGAGACCCAGTACTTC
TRBJ2-1 | . | TRBV20-1 | few | CSATLEGRPYNEQFF | TGCAGTGCTACGTTGGAAGGGCGTCCCTACAATGAGCAGTTCTTC
TRBJ2-3 | TRBD2 | TRBV20-1 | . | CSASLAGTDTQYF | TGCAGTGCTAGCCTAGCGGGGACAGATACGCAGTATTTT
TRBJ2-4 | TRBD1 | TRBV6-1 | few | CASSGQGDIQYF | TGTGCCAGCAGTGGACAGGGGGACATTCAGTACTTC
TRBJ1-2 | . | TRBV11-2 | . | CASSLDLTGGYTF | TGTGCCAGCAGCTTGGACCTTACGGGGGGCTACACCTTC
TRBJ2-5 | TRBD2 | TRBV29-1 | . | CSSTLAGGETQYF | TGCAGCTCAACCCTAGCGGGTGGGGAGACCCAGTACTTC
TRBJ2-3 | TRBD2 | TRBV12-3/TRBV12-4 | many | CASSLVLRGSGVADTQYF | TGTGCCAGCAGTTTAGTTCTACGGGGTAGCGGGGTGGCAGATACGCAGTATTTT
TRBJ2-5 | . | TRBV23-1 | few | CASSPSTKQNTQETQYF | TGCGCCAGCAGTCCGTCCACCAAACAAAATACACAAGAGACCCAGTACTTC
TRBJ1-2 | . | TRBV10-3 | once | CAISAADSSNYGYTF | TGTGCCATCAGTGCGGCTGACAGCTCTAACTATGGCTACACCTTC
TRBJ1-2 | . | TRBV20-1 | many | CSALTGDNYGYTF | TGCAGTGCCCTGACAGGAGACAACTATGGCTACACCTTC
TRBJ1-2 | . | TRBV27 | many | CASSLRPGSVTNYGYTF | TGTGCCAGCAGTTTACGTCCAGGGTCGGTTACTAACTATGGCTACACCTTC
TRBJ1-2 | . | TRBV10-3 | few | CAISGRDSADGYTF | TGTGCCATCAGTGGCCGTGACAGTGCCGATGGCTACACCTTC
TRBJ2-2 | TRBD1 | TRBV6-7 | . | CASQPTDRGLRCTGELFF | TGTGCCAGCCAACCGACCGACAGGGGGCTTAGGTGTACCGGGGAGCTGTTTTTT
TRBJ2-7 | TRBD2 | TRBV25-1 | once | CASSGTSGDPRTYEQYF | TGTGCCAGCAGTGGGACTAGCGGGGACCCCCGCACCTACGAGCAGTACTTC
TRBJ2-4 | . | TRBV5-1 | few | CASSPGPENIQYF | TGCGCCAGCAGCCCGGGTCCTGAGAACATTCAGTACTTC
TRBJ2-1 | . | TRBV6-4 | few | CASEGQGPYNEQFF | TGTGCCAGCGAGGGGCAGGGCCCCTACAATGAGCAGTTCTTC
TRBJ1-6 | . | TRBV6-2/TRBV6-3 | . | CASRMDRNSPLHF | TGTGCCAGCAGAATGGACAGAAATTCACCCCTCCACTTT